The sequence of this T cell receptor beta chain was determined in a study of blood T cell repertoires in COVID-19. Study summary: The samples span acute and convalescent COVID-19 from the United States, Italy and Spain. T cells, B-cell-depleted T cells, or PBMCs provided the cDNA or gDNA that served as material.

This CDR3 spans 12 amino acids. Trimming removed 7 bases from V and 5 bases from J, with 10 bases in between. Methods used by the authors: Amplified reference gene primers provided the basis for estimating nucleated cell counts. Produced via immunoSEQ multiplex PCR; TCRdb's table is partial and in-frame only. D and trimming were read from the DNA, whereas the V and J calls and clone size are those reported in that table. The sample includes around 94,000 clones, around four fifths of them seen just once. The chain links TRBV12-3 or TRBV12-4 to TRBJ2-3; the D gene is possibly TRBD2 (5 bases). This clonotype was sampled from a man aged 45-60 years with acute or convalescent COVID-19. Sequenced: peripheral blood. The CDR3 sequence is CASTLLEDTQYF. CDR3 nucleotides: TGTGCCAGCACCTTACTAGAAGATACGCAGTATTTT.